This T cell receptor (beta chain) is from a study of cytomegalovirus exposure and HLA in healthy donors. Study summary: In an earlier analysis, 95 million to 140 million unique TCR beta sequences were found from some 180 million T cells.

Study-wide findings and caveats: Presence/absence analyses treated sequencing depth as roughly uniform across donors.

The donors (healthy individuals) were bone marrow donors. As for this clone: Its target is unknown.

The PCR contained 60 Vbeta and 13 Jbeta primers. Original data processing: Approximately 9.9 million shared chains were among the about 80 million unique TCR beta chains that a later analysis counted. Measured with immunoSEQ multiplex PCR; TCRdb has only the in-frame clones, and not every one. V, J and clone size reflect that table, while D and trimming were determined from the DNA. The sample records about 110,000 clones, around 80% being singletons. CDR3 size: 12 residues. Germline V gives CDR1 MRHNA, CDR2 SNTAGT. The V gene end was trimmed by 6 bases and the J gene end by 9 bases; junction bases not matched to a gene: 4.

Material: PBMCs. This clonotype originated in a woman in her fifties or sixties in good health and CMV-seropositive. V gene TRBV6-4 combines with J gene TRBJ2-1, with 8 bases matching TRBD2. CDR3 nucleotide sequence: TGTGCCAGCAGCGGACTAGCCGGTGAGCAGTTCTTC. Encoded protein: CASSGLAGEQFF.